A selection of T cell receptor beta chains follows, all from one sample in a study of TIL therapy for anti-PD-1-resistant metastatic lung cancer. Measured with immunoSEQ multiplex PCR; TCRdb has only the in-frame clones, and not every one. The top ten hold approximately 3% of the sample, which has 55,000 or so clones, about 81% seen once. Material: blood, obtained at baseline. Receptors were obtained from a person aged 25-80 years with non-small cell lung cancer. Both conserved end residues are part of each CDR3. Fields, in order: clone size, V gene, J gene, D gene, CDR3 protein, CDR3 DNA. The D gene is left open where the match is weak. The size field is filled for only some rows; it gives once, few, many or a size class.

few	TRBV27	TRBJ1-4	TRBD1	CASSHTRTGTGEKLFF	TGTGCCAGCAGTCATACAAGGACAGGGACGGGGGAAAAACTGTTTTTT
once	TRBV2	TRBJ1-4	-	CASWDPTGGEKLFF	TGTGCCAGCTGGGACCCCACCGGCGGTGAAAAACTGTTTTTT
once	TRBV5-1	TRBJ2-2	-	CASSLNTGELFF	TGCGCCAGCAGCTTGAACACCGGGGAGCTGTTTTTT
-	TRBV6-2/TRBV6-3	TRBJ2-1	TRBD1	CASSFTPRDRLNNEQFF	TGTGCCAGCAGTTTCACCCCCCGGGACAGGCTCAACAATGAGCAGTTCTTC
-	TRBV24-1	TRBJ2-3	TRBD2	CATSDPGTSGTDTQYF	TGTGCCACCAGTGATCCCGGGACTAGCGGCACAGATACGCAGTATTTT
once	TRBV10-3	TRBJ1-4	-	CAISVGGQHEKLFF	TGTGCCATCAGTGTCGGAGGACAGCACGAAAAACTGTTTTTT
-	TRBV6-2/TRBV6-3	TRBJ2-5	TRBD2	CASSGVGAGEETQYF	TGTGCCAGCAGCGGGGTGGGAGCGGGAGAAGAGACCCAGTACTTC
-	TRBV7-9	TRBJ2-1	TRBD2	CASSFVRGGYNEQFF	TGTGCCAGCAGCTTTGTTCGGGGGGGATACAATGAGCAGTTCTTC
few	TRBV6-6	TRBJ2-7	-	CASIRGKGSYEQYF	TGTGCCAGCATCCGGGGTAAAGGGTCTTACGAGCAGTACTTC
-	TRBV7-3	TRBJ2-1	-	CASSSSPYNEQFF	TGTGCCAGCAGCTCCTCGCCCTACAATGAGCAGTTCTTC
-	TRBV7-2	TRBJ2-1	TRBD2	CASSLQGTSYGHEQFF	TGTGCCAGCAGCTTACAGGGGACTAGCTACGGCCATGAGCAGTTCTTC
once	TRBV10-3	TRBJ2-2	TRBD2	CASRGLAGVNTGELFF	TGTGCCAGTAGAGGACTAGCGGGGGTCAACACCGGGGAGCTGTTTTTT
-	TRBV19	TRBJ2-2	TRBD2	CASSTLFSGRGTGELFF	TGTGCCAGTAGTACACTTTTTAGCGGGAGGGGGACCGGGGAGCTGTTTTTT
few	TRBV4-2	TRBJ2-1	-	CASSHSLADPSYNEQFF	TGTGCCAGCAGCCATTCCTTAGCGGACCCCTCCTACAATGAGCAGTTCTTC
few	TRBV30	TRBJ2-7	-	CAWSVTVGTKSEQYF	TGTGCCTGGAGTGTAACTGTGGGGACGAAAAGCGAGCAGTACTTC
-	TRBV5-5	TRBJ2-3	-	CASSPRGSFPDTQYF	TGTGCCAGCAGCCCCAGGGGCAGCTTCCCGGATACGCAGTATTTT
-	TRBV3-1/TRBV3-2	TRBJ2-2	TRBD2	CASSRLLAGGPNTGELFF	TGTGCCAGCAGCCGGTTACTAGCGGGGGGCCCGAACACCGGGGAGCTGTTTTTT
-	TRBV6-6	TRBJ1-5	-	CASSRFQGPESNQPQHF	TGTGCCAGCAGTCGCTTCCAGGGACCTGAGAGCAATCAGCCCCAGCATTTT
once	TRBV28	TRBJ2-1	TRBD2	CASRRLAGDNEQFF	TGTGCCAGCAGAAGACTAGCGGGCGACAATGAGCAGTTCTTC
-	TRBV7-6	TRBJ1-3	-	CASRGQGTSGNTIYF	TGTGCCAGCAGAGGTCAGGGGACCTCTGGAAACACCATATATTTT
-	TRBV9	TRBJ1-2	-	CASSVVGNYGYTF	TGTGCCAGCAGCGTAGTAGGAAACTATGGCTACACCTTC
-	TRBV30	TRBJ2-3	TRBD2	CAWGTSADTQYF	TGTGCCTGGGGGACTAGCGCAGATACGCAGTATTTT
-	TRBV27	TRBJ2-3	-	CASGWPLTDTQYF	TGTGCCAGCGGGTGGCCCCTCACAGATACGCAGTATTTT
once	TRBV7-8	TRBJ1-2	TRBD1	CATNPDRGEYGYTF	TGTGCCACCAACCCCGACAGGGGAGAATATGGCTACACCTTC
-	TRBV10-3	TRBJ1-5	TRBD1	CAIRGDRGSNQPQHF	TGTGCCATCAGGGGGGACAGGGGTAGTAATCAGCCCCAGCATTTT
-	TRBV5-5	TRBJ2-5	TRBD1	CASSLGSGGGQETQYF	TGTGCCAGCAGCTTGGGATCAGGGGGTGGCCAAGAGACCCAGTACTTC
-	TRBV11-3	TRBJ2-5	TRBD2	CASSFGLEETQYF	TGTGCCAGCAGCTTCGGACTAGAAGAGACCCAGTACTTC
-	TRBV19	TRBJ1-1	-	CASSTYNRESGEAFF	TGTGCCAGTAGTACATATAACAGGGAATCTGGTGAAGCTTTCTTT
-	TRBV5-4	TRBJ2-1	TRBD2	CASSLGGRAGEQFF	TGTGCCAGCAGCTTAGGCGGGAGGGCCGGGGAGCAGTTCTTC
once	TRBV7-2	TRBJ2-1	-	CASSFARGPNQQFF	TGTGCCAGCAGCTTTGCTAGGGGCCCAAACCAGCAGTTCTTC
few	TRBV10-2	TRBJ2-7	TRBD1	CASIERTGLSYEQYF	TGCGCCAGCATTGAGCGGACAGGCCTCTCCTACGAGCAGTACTTC
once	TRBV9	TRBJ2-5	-	CASTLRGARETQYF	TGTGCCAGCACGTTACGGGGGGCTCGAGAGACCCAGTACTTC
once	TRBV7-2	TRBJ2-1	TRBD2	CASSSGTSASANEQFF	TGTGCCAGCAGCTCCGGGACTAGCGCCAGCGCCAATGAGCAGTTCTTC
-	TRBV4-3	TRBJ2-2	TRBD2	CASSTQREGGELFF	TGCGCCAGCAGCACTCAGCGGGAGGGCGGGGAGCTGTTTTTT
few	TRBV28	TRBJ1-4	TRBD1	CASTRIGTVNEKLFF	TGTGCCAGCACCCGAATAGGGACAGTTAATGAAAAACTGTTTTTT
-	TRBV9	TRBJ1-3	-	CASSVDSGNTIYF	TGTGCCAGCAGCGTGGACTCTGGAAACACCATATATTTT
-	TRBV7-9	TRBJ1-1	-	CASSFWESTEAFF	TGTGCCAGCAGCTTTTGGGAGAGCACTGAAGCTTTCTTT
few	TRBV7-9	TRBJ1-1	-	CASSHPDLEAFF	TGTGCCAGCAGCCATCCCGACTTGGAAGCTTTCTTT
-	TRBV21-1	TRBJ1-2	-	CASSSPDRECGYTF	TGTGCCAGCAGCAGCCCAGACAGGGAGTGTGGCTACACCTTC
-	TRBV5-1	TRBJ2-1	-	CASSPDGGPYNEQFF	TGCGCCAGCAGCCCGGACGGGGGACCCTACAATGAGCAGTTCTTC
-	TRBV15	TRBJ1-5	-	CATSKGDRTYQPQHF	TGTGCCACCAGTAAAGGAGACAGAACCTATCAGCCCCAGCATTTT
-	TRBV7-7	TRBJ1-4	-	CASSLLPPPGGKLFF	TGTGCTAGCAGCCTCCTTCCCCCGCCGGGTGGAAAACTGTTTTTT